The rows below give T cell receptor beta chains drawn from one sample of a study of blood T cell repertoires in COVID-19. Data came from immunoSEQ multiplex PCR; TCRdb stores just in-frame clones and leaves some out. The table shows roughly 65,000 clones, with around four fifths occurring only once. The sequenced material came from peripheral blood. These receptors were collected from a human donor in a cohort sampled during active COVID-19. CDR3s include the opening cysteine and the closing phenylalanine or tryptophan. D genes are given only for firm matches. Part of the rows lack a size; the others show once, few, many or a class for expanded clones.

CDR3 protein,CDR3 DNA,J gene,clone size,V gene,D gene
CASSQGMEAAYEQYF,TGTGCCAGCAGCCAAGGGATGGAGGCAGCCTACGAGCAGTACTTC,TRBJ2-7,-,TRBV7-2,-
CASTPARRGTEAFF,TGTGCCAGCACCCCGGCGCGACGAGGCACTGAAGCTTTCTTT,TRBJ1-1,-,TRBV2,-
CASSQAGFTDQPQHF,TGTGCCAGCAGCCAAGCGGGGTTCACTGATCAGCCCCAGCATTTT,TRBJ1-5,few,TRBV3-1/TRBV3-2,-
CASSLDRVRSDEQYF,TGTGCCAGCAGCTTGGACAGGGTCCGATCGGACGAGCAGTACTTC,TRBJ2-7,-,TRBV5-4,-
CASSLLGDTNQPQHF,TGCGCCAGCAGCTTGTTAGGGGACACTAATCAGCCCCAGCATTTT,TRBJ1-5,-,TRBV5-1,-
CASSTSADTGPQHF,TGTGCCAGCTCAACAAGTGCCGACACCGGGCCCCAGCATTTT,TRBJ1-5,-,TRBV18,-
CASSLSGGPQDTQYF,TGCGCCAGCAGCCTTAGCGGGGGACCCCAAGATACGCAGTATTTT,TRBJ2-3,-,TRBV5-1,TRBD2
CASSPRGLAGRQETQYF,TGTGCCAGCAGCCCCAGAGGATTAGCGGGGCGTCAAGAGACCCAGTACTTC,TRBJ2-5,-,TRBV9,TRBD2
CASSQERITGLLFF,TGCGCCAGCAGCCAAGAGAGGATAACAGGGTTACTGTTTTTT,TRBJ1-4,-,TRBV4-3,-
CASRRTSGVEDTQYF,TGTGCCAGTAGACGGACTAGCGGGGTTGAAGATACGCAGTATTTT,TRBJ2-3,-,TRBV19,TRBD2
CAWSGKQGIQETQYF,TGTGCCTGGAGTGGGAAACAGGGGATTCAAGAGACCCAGTACTTC,TRBJ2-5,-,TRBV30,TRBD1
CASSRLKGGGHNEQFF,TGTGCCAGCAGCAGGTTAAAGGGCGGGGGGCACAATGAGCAGTTCTTC,TRBJ2-1,-,TRBV7-2,TRBD2
CAWTQGNSPLHF,TGTGCCTGGACACAGGGGAATTCACCCCTCCACTTT,TRBJ1-6,few,TRBV30,TRBD1
CASSRQGRVGELFF,TGTGCCAGCAGCCGACAGGGGAGGGTCGGGGAGCTGTTTTTT,TRBJ2-2,-,TRBV5-6,-
CASSYSYRTDTQYF,TGTGCCAGCAGCTACTCCTACCGCACAGATACGCAGTATTTT,TRBJ2-3,once,TRBV5-4,-
CASSVGWRGETQYF,TGTGCCAGCAGCGTAGGGTGGCGAGGAGAGACCCAGTACTTC,TRBJ2-5,-,TRBV9,-